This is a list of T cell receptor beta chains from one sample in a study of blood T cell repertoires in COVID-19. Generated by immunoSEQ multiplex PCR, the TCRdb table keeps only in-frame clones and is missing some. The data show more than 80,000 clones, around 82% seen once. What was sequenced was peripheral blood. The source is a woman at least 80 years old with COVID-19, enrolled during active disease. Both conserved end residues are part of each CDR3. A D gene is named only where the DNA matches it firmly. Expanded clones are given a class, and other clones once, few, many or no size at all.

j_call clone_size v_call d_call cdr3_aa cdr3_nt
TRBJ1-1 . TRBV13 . CASSPTRKTEAFF TGTGCCAGCAGCCCCACCAGAAAAACTGAAGCTTTCTTT
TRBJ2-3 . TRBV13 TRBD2 CASEERGGQLFRGYF TGTGCCAGCGAAGAGCGGGGGGGACAATTGTTTCGTGGGTATTTT
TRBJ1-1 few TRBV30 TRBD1 CAWIAGGTEAFF TGTGCCTGGATAGCAGGGGGCACTGAAGCTTTCTTT
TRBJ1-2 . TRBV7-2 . CASSLSPAHAAGGYTF TGTGCCAGCAGCTTATCCCCCGCACACGCGGCCGGAGGCTATACCTTC
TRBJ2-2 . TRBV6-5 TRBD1 CASGRDSNTGELFF TGTGCCAGCGGAAGGGACAGCAACACCGGGGAGCTGTTTTTT
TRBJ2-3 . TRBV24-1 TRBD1 CATRGRTGVYADTQYF TGTGCCACCAGGGGGCGGACAGGGGTTTATGCAGATACGCAGTATTTT
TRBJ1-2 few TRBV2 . CASRADNYGYTF TGTGCCAGCAGAGCTGATAACTATGGCTACACCTTC
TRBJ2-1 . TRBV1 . CTSSQDRTDYNEQFF TGCACCAGCAGCCAAGATCGGACAGACTACAATGAGCAGTTCTTC
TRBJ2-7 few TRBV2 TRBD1 CASSGQGASYEQYF TGTGCCAGCAGTGGACAGGGGGCTTCCTACGAGCAGTACTTC
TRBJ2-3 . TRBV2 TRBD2 CASNSGRSDTQYF TGTGCCAGCAATAGCGGGAGGTCAGATACGCAGTATTTT
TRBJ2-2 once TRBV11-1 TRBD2 CASSLAGTSGVNTGELFF TGTGCCAGCAGCTTAGCAGGGACTAGCGGGGTTAACACCGGGGAGCTGTTTTTT
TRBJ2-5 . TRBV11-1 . CASSHTGGAETQYF TGTGCCAGCAGCCACACCGGCGGTGCAGAGACCCAGTACTTC
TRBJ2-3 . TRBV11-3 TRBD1 CASSLVTGGRSRDTQYF TGTGCCAGCAGCTTAGTAACAGGGGGCAGAAGTCGAGATACGCAGTATTTT
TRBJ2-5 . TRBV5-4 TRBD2 CASSARLAGQETQYF TGTGCCAGCAGCGCCCGACTAGCGGGACAAGAGACCCAGTACTTC
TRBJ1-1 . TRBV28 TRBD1 CASSPWTGGEAFF TGTGCCAGCAGTCCCTGGACAGGCGGTGAAGCTTTCTTT
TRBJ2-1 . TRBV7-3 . CASSLNVGQPYNEQFF TGTGCCAGCAGCTTAAACGTAGGACAGCCCTACAATGAGCAGTTCTTC
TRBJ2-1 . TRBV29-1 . CSVDASPLYNEQFF TGCAGCGTTGACGCTAGTCCTCTCTACAATGAGCAGTTCTTC
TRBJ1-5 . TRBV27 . CASSLTPGMNNQPQHF TGTGCCAGCAGTTTAACACCGGGTATGAACAATCAGCCCCAGCATTTT
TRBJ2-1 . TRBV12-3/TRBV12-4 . CASSRRVRNEQFF TGTGCCAGCAGTCGACGGGTCCGCAATGAGCAGTTCTTC
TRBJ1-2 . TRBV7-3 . CASSPGGITGYTF TGTGCCAGCAGCCCCGGGGGTATAACTGGCTACACCTTC
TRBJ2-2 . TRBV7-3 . CASSLWAGAPNTGELFF TGTGCCAGCAGCTTGTGGGCGGGGGCCCCCAACACCGGGGAGCTGTTTTTT
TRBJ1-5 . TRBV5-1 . CASSSTGLNQPQHF TGCGCCAGCAGCTCGACAGGACTCAATCAGCCCCAGCATTTT
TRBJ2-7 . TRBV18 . CASSPRVSASAYEQYF TGTGCCAGCTCACCTCGAGTTTCGGCTAGCGCCTACGAGCAGTACTTC
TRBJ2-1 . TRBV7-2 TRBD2 CASSFVGTSENEQFF TGTGCCAGCAGCTTTGTCGGGACTAGTGAAAATGAGCAGTTCTTC
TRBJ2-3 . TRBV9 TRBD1 CASSVGQGSTDTQYF TGTGCCAGCAGCGTGGGACAGGGGAGCACAGATACGCAGTATTTT
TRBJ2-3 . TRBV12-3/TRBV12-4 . CASSLRGADTQYF TGTGCCAGCAGTTTAAGGGGCGCAGATACGCAGTATTTT
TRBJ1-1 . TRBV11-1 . CASSHIGGVDTEAFF TGTGCCAGCAGCCACATAGGGGGTGTGGACACTGAAGCTTTCTTT
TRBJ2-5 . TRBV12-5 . CASGFWQAKETQYF TGTGCTAGTGGTTTCTGGCAGGCCAAAGAGACCCAGTACTTC
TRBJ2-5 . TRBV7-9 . CASSLGGQETQYF TGTGCCAGCAGCTTAGGAGGTCAAGAGACCCAGTACTTC